Listed here is a single T cell receptor (beta chain). This sample was included in a study of blood T cell repertoires in COVID-19. Study details: Spain, Italy and the United States supplied samples that represented acute and convalescent COVID-19. Nucleic acid was either cDNA or gDNA, and it came from T cells, B-cell-depleted T cells, or PBMCs.

Original analysis: Reference gene primers were amplified, and this amplification served to estimate nucleated cell counts. The data were produced by immunoSEQ multiplex PCR, yet TCRdb's version contains in-frame clones alone and is incomplete. The V and J calls and clone size are taken from that table; D and trimming were inferred from the DNA. The sample holds around 65,000 clones, roughly 82% seen once. Sequenced: peripheral blood. The sequence came from a man older than 75 with active COVID-19.

The CDR3 DNA is TGTGCCAGCTCAACCGGGACAGGCTCGGCGGGGGACTATGGCTACACCTTC. It translates to CASSTGTGSAGDYGYTF. This chain joins TRBV18 and TRBJ1-2, with TRBD1 matching over 8 bases. Germline lookup yields CDR1 KGHSH and CDR2 LQKENI. This CDR3 is 17 amino acids long. With 5 bases clipped from V and 3 bases from J, the junction kept 14 bases outside the gene matches.